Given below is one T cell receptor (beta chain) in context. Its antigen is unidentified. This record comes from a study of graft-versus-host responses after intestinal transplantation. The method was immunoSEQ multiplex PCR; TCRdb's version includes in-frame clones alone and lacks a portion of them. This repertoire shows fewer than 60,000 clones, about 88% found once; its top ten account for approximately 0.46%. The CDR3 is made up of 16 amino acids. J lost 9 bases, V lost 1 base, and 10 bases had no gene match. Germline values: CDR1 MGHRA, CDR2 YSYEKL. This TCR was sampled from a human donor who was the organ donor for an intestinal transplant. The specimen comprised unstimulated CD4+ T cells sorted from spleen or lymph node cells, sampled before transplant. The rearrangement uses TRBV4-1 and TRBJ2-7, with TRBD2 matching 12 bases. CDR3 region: CASSQAVTSGGRAQYF. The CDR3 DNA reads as TGCGCCAGCAGCCAAGCCGTAACTAGCGGGGGGCGAGCGCAGTACTTC.